Shown below are 27 T cell receptor beta chains from a single sample sequenced in a study of blood T cell repertoires in COVID-19. Method: immunoSEQ multiplex PCR; TCRdb's copy keeps in-frame clones and lacks some. The profile shows about 50,000 clones, 92% of them singletons. The sequencing input was peripheral blood. The receptors originated from a man in his forties or fifties with active COVID-19.

V gene TRBV15 combines with J gene TRBJ2-3; 9 bases are shared with TRBD1. Unmatched junction bases numbered 3, after V lost 1 base and J lost 4 bases. The length of the CDR3 is 15 residues. Germline CDR1 reads LNHNV; CDR2 reads YYDKDF (reference sequence). The CDR3, as DNA: TGTGCCACCAGCAGAGCGACAGGGGGATCAGATACGCAGTATTTT. Its protein is CATSRATGGSDTQYF.

This sequence joins TRBV9 and TRBJ2-3, with D perhaps matching TRBD1 (5 bases). This CDR3 region has 13 residues. The V gene lost 1 base and the J gene lost 4 bases, with 7 bases spanning the gap. The germline V gene encodes CDR1 SGDLS and CDR2 YYNGEE. The CDR3 sequence: CASSVRGADTQYF. The DNA for the CDR3 is TGTGCCAGCAGCGTAAGGGGTGCAGATACGCAGTATTTT. Variable domain in full (rest from reference TRBV9 and TRBJ2-3): DSGVTQTPKHLITATGQRVTLRCSPRSGDLSVYWYQQSLDQGLQFLIQYYNGEERAKGNILERFSAQQFPDLHSELNLSSLELGDSALYFCASSVRGADTQYFGPGTRLTVL.

V usage is TRBV27 and J usage is TRBJ1-1; TRBD1 matches at 8 bases. With V trimmed by 2 bases and J by 2 bases, 7 bases remained unmatched. Germline V lookup: CDR1 MNHEY, CDR2 SMNVEV (reference sequence). The CDR3 consists of 16 residues. Here the CDR3 reads CASSLRWTGQNTEAFF. The CDR3 bases are TGTGCCAGCAGTTTAAGGTGGACAGGGCAAAACACTGAAGCTTTCTTT.

In its sample, this clone was seen once. This sequence joins TRBV19 and TRBJ1-2, with D possibly being TRBD1 (5 bases). Trimming shortened V by 9 bases and J by 8 bases, and 16 bases separated the two germline ends. The CDR3 has 12 amino acids. Germline V gives CDR1 LNHDA, CDR2 SQIVND (reference sequence). CDR3 nucleotides: TGTGCCAGCAGACCCTCGGGGGGAGGCTACACCTTC. Protein: CASRPSGGGYTF.

This clone was detected only once. The chain combines TRBV6-5 with TRBJ2-2; possible D gene TRBD2, 6 bases. The germline V gene has CDR1 MNHEY and CDR2 SVGAGI. Trimming stripped 6 bases from V and 6 bases from J, with 11 bases between. This CDR3 comprises 13 residues. The CDR3 DNA reads as TGTGCCAGCAGCCTCAGGAGGGCCGGGGAGCTGTTTTTT. Translated, it gives CASSLRRAGELFF.

This chain connects TRBV11-3 to TRBJ2-1; 8 nucleotides align to TRBD2. The V segment lost 3 bases and the J segment 5 bases; nucleotides outside the gene matches: 12. CDR3 length: 17 amino acids. CDR1 is SGHNT and CDR2 is YENEEA in the germline V gene. CDR3 nucleotides: TGTGCCAGCAGCTTGGGGGGGACGGGAGGGCCAAACAATGAGCAGTTCTTC. It codes for CASSLGGTGGPNNEQFF.

The rearrangement links TRBV2 to TRBJ2-2, with 7 bases fitting TRBD2. CDR3 size: 15 residues. With V trimmed by 3 bases and J by 7 bases, 8 bases remained unmatched. Germline loops: CDR1 SNHLY, CDR2 FYNNEI. The CDR3 sequence is CASSDAQAGSGELFF. DNA of the CDR3: TGTGCCAGCAGTGACGCGCAAGCGGGAAGCGGGGAGCTGTTTTTT.

The chain links TRBV9 to TRBJ2-5; tentatively, D is TRBD2 (7 bases). The CDR3 covers 14 residues. Germline V gene sequence: CDR1 SGDLS, CDR2 YYNGEE. Deletions cut 4 bases from V and 5 bases from J, with 15 bases between. The CDR3 loop is CASSPQGGGETQYF. The CDR3 DNA reads TGTGCCAGCAGCCCTCAGGGAGGGGGGGAGACCCAGTACTTC.

CDR3 in amino acids: CASSRTSVHYEQYF. In DNA form, the CDR3 reads TGTGCCAGCAGTCGGACTAGCGTACACTACGAGCAGTACTTC. V and J are TRBV5-8 and TRBJ2-7; 9 bases match TRBD2. Unmatched junction bases numbered 6, after V lost 5 bases and J lost 3 bases. CDR1 and CDR2 (germline): SGHTS, YDEGEE. This CDR3 contains 14 residues. Variable domain in full (rest from reference TRBV5-8 and TRBJ2-7): EAGVTQSPTHLIKTRGQQATLRCSPISGHTSVYWYQQALGLGLQFLLWYDEGEERNRGNFPPRFSGRQFPNYSSELNVNALELEDSALYLCASSRTSVHYEQYFGPGTRLTVT.

The chain links TRBV27 to TRBJ1-1, with D possibly being TRBD1 (5 bases). CDR1 and CDR2 (germline): MNHEY, SMNVEV (reference sequence). V was trimmed by 2 bases and J by 6 bases, leaving 22 bases between them. This CDR3 comprises 17 residues. CDR3 in amino acids: CASSLLLRGKRGAEAFF. CDR3 nucleotides: TGTGCCAGCAGTTTACTTTTAAGGGGCAAACGCGGCGCTGAAGCTTTCTTT.

The chain employs TRBV15 and TRBJ1-1; weak D call: TRBD1 (5 bases). This CDR3 is built from 14 residues. V was trimmed by 1 base and J by 0 bases, leaving 6 bases between them. Germline CDR1 LNHNV, CDR2 YYDKDF (reference sequence). CDR3 coding DNA: TGTGCCACCAGCAGAGGCAGGGTGAACACTGAAGCTTTCTTT. It is translated as CATSRGRVNTEAFF.

This clone was seen more than once but under ten times. The V and J genes are TRBV28 and TRBJ2-1; D is perhaps TRBD2 (5 bases). V was trimmed by 3 bases and J by 7 bases, leaving 13 bases between them. CDR1 is MDHEN, CDR2 SYDVKM, per germline. This CDR3 is 14 amino acids long. The CDR3: CASSFGNPGNEQFF. The CDR3 nucleotides read TGTGCCAGCAGTTTTGGAAACCCGGGGAATGAGCAGTTCTTC.

V usage is TRBV18 and J usage is TRBJ2-7; a weak D match, TRBD2 (6 bases). The CDR3 loop spans 16 amino acids. The germline CDR1 and CDR2 sequences are KGHSH and LQKENI. Trimming pared 3 bases from V and 3 bases from J, leaving 18 bases between. This CDR3 is CASSPPRGSGDYEQYF. The DNA of the CDR3 is TGTGCCAGCTCACCCCCCCGCGGTAGCGGAGACTACGAGCAGTACTTC.

The rearrangement uses TRBV6-2 or TRBV6-3 and TRBJ1-2; 8 nucleotides align to TRBD1. With V trimmed by 5 bases and J by 4 bases, 9 bases remained unmatched. The CDR3 extends over 15 amino acids. The germline gives CDR1 MNHEY, CDR2 SVGEGT. The CDR3 sequence is CASSTWTGNLYGYTF. The CDR3 nucleotides are TGTGCCAGCAGTACCTGGACAGGGAACCTCTATGGCTACACCTTC.

This rearrangement joins TRBV28 to TRBJ1-5; no clear D. Germline values: CDR1 MDHEN, CDR2 SYDVKM. The V and J ends lost 10 bases and 5 bases respectively, with 12 bases between them. The CDR3 contains 12 residues. CDR3 DNA: TGTGCCACGAATTGGGGAGATCAGCCCCAGCATTTT. Amino acids: CATNWGDQPQHF. Full variable domain (rest looked up from reference TRBV28 and TRBJ1-5): DVKVTQSSRYLVKRTGEKVFLECVQDMDHENMFWYRQDPGLGLRLIYFSYDVKMKEKGDIPEGYSVSREKKERFSLILESASTNQTSMYLCATNWGDQPQHFGDGTRLSIL.

V usage is TRBV6-6 and J usage is TRBJ1-5; D is unresolved. This CDR3 comprises 15 residues. Germline lookup yields CDR1 MNHNY and CDR2 SVGAGI (reference sequence). V was trimmed by 0 bases and J by 4 bases, leaving 10 bases between them. The CDR3 protein is CASSYSIGGNQPQHF. CDR3 nucleotides: TGTGCCAGCAGTTACTCGATTGGAGGGAATCAGCCCCAGCATTTT.

This clone has more than one count but fewer than ten. The chain joins TRBV10-3 to TRBJ2-2, with 7 bases identical to TRBD2. The CDR3 covers 14 residues. Trimming at V came to 6 bases and at J to 0 bases, leaving 1 base not matched to a gene. Germline assignment: CDR1 ENHRY and CDR2 SYGVKD. The CDR3 here is CAIRSGTNTGELFF. For the CDR3, the DNA is TGTGCCATCAGGAGCGGGACGAACACCGGGGAGCTGTTTTTT.

J is TRBJ2-7 and V is TRBV7-8, with D uncertain. The CDR3 length is 16 residues. CDR1 and CDR2 from the germline V gene are SGHVS and FQNEAQ. Trimming stripped 5 bases from V and 6 bases from J, with 23 bases between. CDR3 in DNA: TGTGCCAGCAGCGCGTGGGCTTTGGCCCCTACCGTCGAGCAGTACTTC. Protein: CASSAWALAPTVEQYF.

The genes are TRBV6-2 or TRBV6-3 and TRBJ2-2; perhaps TRBD1 as D (6 bases). Per the germline V gene, CDR1 is MNHEY and CDR2 is SVGEGT. This CDR3 has 15 residues. Trimming cost V 2 bases and J 5 bases, with 12 bases left between them. Here the CDR3 reads CASSYIGTTTGELFF. The CDR3 DNA follows: TGTGCCAGCAGTTACATCGGGACAACTACCGGGGAGCTGTTTTTT.

The V gene is TRBV29-1, the J gene TRBJ2-1, with a possible D match to TRBD2 (6 bases). Per germline, CDR1 SQVTM and CDR2 ANQGSEA. Trimming removed 7 bases from V and 6 bases from J, with 25 bases in between. This CDR3 is 16 amino acids long. The CDR3 DNA reads TGCAGCGCCCTTGAGGGAGGCAGGGTAACATTCAATGAGCAGTTCTTC. Amino acids: CSALEGGRVTFNEQFF.

The chain uses TRBV6-1 and TRBJ2-3; 15 nucleotides match TRBD2. Germline V gene sequence: CDR1 MNHNS, CDR2 SASEGT. This CDR3 is 19 amino acids long. The J segment lost 0 bases and the V segment lost 2 bases, leaving 6 bases of the junction unmatched. CDR3 nucleotides: TGTGCCAGCAGTGAACAGGGACTAGCGGGAGGAACTAGCACAGATACGCAGTATTTT. Residues: CASSEQGLAGGTSTDTQYF.

The rearrangement joins TRBV15 to TRBJ2-7, with D maybe TRBD1 (5 bases). This CDR3 comprises 17 residues. V was clipped by 5 bases and J by 6 bases, with 26 bases between them. CDR1 and CDR2 from the germline V gene are LNHNV and YYDKDF (reference sequence). This chain's CDR3 is CATSGAPSGRVYGEQYF. The CDR3 region has the DNA TGTGCCACCAGCGGGGCCCCTTCAGGCAGGGTCTACGGCGAGCAGTACTTC. Looking up the rest from reference TRBV15 and TRBJ2-7 gives the full variable domain: DAMVIQNPRYQVTQFGKPVTLSCSQTLNHNVMYWYQQKSSQAPKLLFHYYDKDFNNEADTPDNFQSRRPNTSFCFLDIRSPGLGDTAMYLCATSGAPSGRVYGEQYFGPGTRLTVT.

The V gene is TRBV12-3 or TRBV12-4, the J gene TRBJ1-1; perhaps TRBD1 as D (5 bases). This CDR3 has 13 residues. Trimming cost V 5 bases and J 6 bases, with 13 bases left between them. In DNA, the CDR3 is TGTGCCAGCAGTCCGAAGGGGCAGTCTGAAGCTTTCTTT. Protein: CASSPKGQSEAFF.

This chain connects TRBV9 to TRBJ2-5; 9 nucleotides line up with TRBD2. The CDR3 loop spans 15 amino acids. Germline assignment: CDR1 SGDLS and CDR2 YYNGEE. V was clipped by 4 bases and J by 4 bases; unmatched bases: 8. CDR3 sequence: CASSPGTSRLETQYF. In nucleotides, the CDR3 is TGTGCCAGCAGCCCGGGGACTAGCAGGTTAGAGACCCAGTACTTC.

This rearrangement joins TRBV7-2 to TRBJ2-7; 7 bases fit TRBD2. Unmatched junction bases numbered 9, after V lost 5 bases and J lost 2 bases. Germline values: CDR1 SGHTA, CDR2 FQGNSA. CDR3 length: 15 residues. The CDR3 loop is CASSPTSGGTYEQYF. In DNA, the CDR3 is TGTGCCAGCAGCCCCACCTCCGGGGGGACCTACGAGCAGTACTTC.

J is TRBJ2-1 and V is TRBV18, with 11 bases fitting TRBD2. After removal of 3 bases from V and 0 bases from J, the junction contained 13 bases not matched to a gene. The germline CDR1 and CDR2 sequences are KGHSH and LQKENI. CDR3 length: 20 amino acids. The CDR3 nucleotides are TGTGCCAGCTCACCGGCTAAGGGACTAGCGGACTCTAGCTCCTACAATGAGCAGTTCTTC. Translated, it gives CASSPAKGLADSSSYNEQFF.

The chain carries TRBV7-9 and TRBJ2-5; tentatively, D is TRBD2 (6 bases). Trimming took off 5 bases at V and 1 base at J, with 14 bases between the two ends. From germline, CDR1 is SEHNR and CDR2 FQNEAQ (reference sequence). CDR3 length equals 15 residues. In nucleotides, the CDR3 is TGTGCCAGCAGCCAAGGGGAGGCGGCCCAAGAGACCCAGTACTTC. This sequence encodes CASSQGEAAQETQYF.